The T cell receptor beta chain described here comes from a study of metastatic and nonmetastatic thyroid tumors. As for the study in general: Malignant thyroid and benign thyroid patients provided blood and tumor or nodule tissue whose repertoires were compared. Notes on the study in general: Benign nodules reportedly had significantly lower TCR beta diversity than malignant thyroid tumors in blood and tumor.

Regarding this clone: What it binds is not known.

The entire patient cohort was treatment-naive prior to thyroid surgery. Per the original data handling: Construction of a distant-metastasis classifier for papillary thyroid cancer relied on CDR3 differences across clinicopathological groups. TCRdb reanalyzed the PCR reads via MiXCR. The V and J calls were determined by TCRdb, not by the authors. The sample lists about 26,000 clones; approximately 24% were seen once. Per the germline V gene, CDR1 is SGHNT and CDR2 is YYREEE (reference sequence). The CDR3 extends over 16 amino acids. Trimming left V 0 bases short and J 5 bases short, with 17 bases between.

Input material: blood. The chain carries TRBV5-4 and TRBJ2-5; no firm D call. This clonotype was obtained from a female donor with papillary thyroid cancer or a benign thyroid nodule (not recorded which). Some clones in this sample may be carry-over from other donors' samples. This chain's CDR3 is CASSLDGNTFLETQYF. CDR3 sequence (DNA): TGTGCCAGCAGCTTGGATGGAAATACATTCCTTGAGACCCAGTACTTC.